This TCR beta chain derives from a study of T cell responses to AZD1222 COVID-19 vaccine. Study conclusions and caveats: At study baseline, merely over 5 AZD1222 recipients were seropositive. An increase in Spike-specific TCR breadth and depth was observed after two AZD1222 doses. Among spike-specific TCRs, nearly half reportedly target unmutated variant regions. Repertoires were collected only later (after the peak T cell response had occurred).

As regards this clone: Its antigen is still unknown.

The data were produced by immunoSEQ multiplex PCR, yet TCRdb's version contains in-frame clones alone and is incomplete. The table has some 160,000 clones, roughly 92% seen once. The CDR3 has 15 residues. Germline lookup yields CDR1 MNHEY and CDR2 SVGAGI. The ends were cut back, 2 bases at V and 6 bases at J, with 14 bases in the middle. V is TRBV6-5 and J is TRBJ1-5; D remains unclear. The receptor was isolated from an adult in good health. The sample consisted of peripheral blood, taken on day 0 of AZD1222 vaccination. In DNA form, the CDR3 reads TGTGCCAGCAGTTACCAGGCGGGCTGGGGTCAGCCCCAGCATTTT. Translated: CASSYQAGWGQPQHF.